The entry below gives a single TCR beta chain sequence along with its context. Its specificity is not known. The authors ran a second PCR of roughly 6 to 12 cycles using a sample-barcoded 5' primer and a J-beta primer mix. One entry per CDR3 protein results from TCRdb running MiXCR on the 5' RACE reads. This sample has over 750,000 distinct CDR3 sequences; roughly 25% occur once, and the top ten carry 9% to 9.5%. The data were taken from a study of blood T cells in healthy people across ages. Study-wide findings and caveats: Higher diversity, along with more naive CD4+ cells, distinguished long-lived donors from aged donors.

The germline V and J ends were trimmed by 5 bases and 8 bases, with 11 bases remaining between them. Germline V gives CDR1 SGHRS, CDR2 YFSETQ. The CDR3 loop spans 12 amino acids. Total RNA was isolated from each sample in quantities of at least 5 micrograms. These data are also associated with another study on T cells of mothers and their children. That source adds: T cell clones that were persistent and microchimeric went undetected.

The material sequenced was blood. The rearrangement uses TRBV5-1 and TRBJ2-1; D call uncertain. The source is a boy aged 5-17 years in good health. CDR3 protein: CASRGRLDEQFF. CDR3 DNA sequence: TGCGCCAGCAGGGGCAGGCTCGATGAGCAGTTCTTC.